These 19 T cell receptor beta chains were all obtained from the same sample, sequenced in a study of tumor and adjacent non-tumor tissue in lung cancer. TCRbeta libraries were built with three rounds of nested PCR, modified from ARM-PCR. TCRdb re-called the multiplex PCR reads with MiXCR, one entry per CDR3 protein. Among roughly 82,000 distinct CDR3 sequences listed, more than 75% were seen once. RNA was extracted from bulk tissue without any cell sorting. This non-tumor lung sample came from over 3 cm beyond the tumor edge. Specimen: distant non-tumor lung tissue. These receptors originate from a woman aged 45-65 years with non-small cell lung cancer.

This clonotype was seen a handful of times. One junction end disagrees with the germline gene, perhaps due to a read error. The chain is built from TRBV29-1 and TRBJ2-2; TRBD1 matches 7 bases. Germline V CDR1 and CDR2: SQVTM, ANQGSEA. This CDR3 contains 14 residues. CDR3: CSVSRGQNTGEPFF. For the CDR3, the DNA is TGCAGCGTTTCCCGGGGACAGAACACCGGGGAGCCGTTTTTT.

Concerning this clonotype itself: Its ends do not fully match the called genes, so a read error is possible. V and J are TRBV29-1 and TRBJ2-7; tentatively, D is TRBD2 (6 bases). Germline CDR1 and CDR2: SQVTM and ANQGSEA. This CDR3 spans 15 amino acids. The CDR3 sequence is CIVSLRRGISDEQYF. DNA for the CDR3: TGCATCGTTTCTTTGCGACGCGGGATAAGCGACGAGCAGTACTTC.

About this clonotype itself: A much larger clone differs by one base, so this may be a read error. This chain connects TRBV20-1 to TRBJ2-7, with D perhaps being TRBD1 or TRBD2 (6 bases each). The CDR3 covers 15 residues. Trimming pared 2 bases from V and 3 bases from J, leaving 17 bases between. Germline V lookup: CDR1 DFQATT, CDR2 SNEGSKA (reference sequence). Here the CDR3 reads CSARHNGGLVYEQYF. The CDR3, as DNA: TGCAGTGCTAGACATAACGGGGGCTTAGTCTACGAGCAGTACTTC.

Comment on this clonotype: The conserved final phenylalanine or tryptophan is absent from the CDR3, which likely points to a read error. It is unclear where the CDR3 begins or ends on the DNA, so no DNA is shown, and the CDR3 is as TCRdb lists it. This chain connects TRBV11-2 to TRBJ2-1; the table's D call of TRBD2 was not tested on the DNA. The CDR3 comprises 15 residues, both ends counted. CDR1 is SGHAT, CDR2 FQNNGV, per germline. The CDR3 protein is CASSLEASGRDERFI.

This clonotype was counted at least ten times. The chain carries TRBV6-1 and TRBJ1-4, with 8 bases matching TRBD1. Germline V gives CDR1 MNHNS, CDR2 SASEGT. The V segment lost 3 bases and the J segment 5 bases; nucleotides outside the gene matches: 11. CDR3 length equals 17 residues. Written as DNA, the CDR3 is TGTGCCAGCAGTGACCACCTCGGCGGGACAGGCAATGAAAAACTGTTTTTT. Protein: CASSDHLGGTGNEKLFF.

This clonotype was detected only once. The V call is TRBV6-2 or TRBV6-3, the J call TRBJ2-7; unclear D gene. The CDR3 length is 12 residues. In germline, CDR1 is MNHEY, CDR2 SVGEGT. Trimming removed 6 bases from V and 2 bases from J, with 8 bases in between. Here the CDR3 DNA reads TGTGCCAGCAGCCCACAAACCTACGAGCAGTACTTC. Its translation is CASSPQTYEQYF.

Points on this clonotype: The junction departs from the called germline gene at one end, perhaps through a read error. The J gene is TRBJ2-3, the V gene TRBV6-6; D ambiguous. The CDR3 covers 12 residues. Germline V lookup: CDR1 MNHNY, CDR2 SVGAGI (reference sequence). In DNA form, the CDR3 reads TGTGCCAGCAGTTACGTCCTGGATACGCTGTATTTT. It yields the protein CASSYVLDTLYF.

This clonotype was recorded at least ten times. V gene TRBV5-1 combines with J gene TRBJ2-1; D uncertain. V gave up 3 bases and J gave up 4 bases, with 11 bases separating them. The CDR3 is 14 residues long. From germline, CDR1 is SGHRS and CDR2 YFSETQ. CDR3 sequence reads: CASSSPDLYNEQFF. The CDR3 DNA is TGCGCCAGCAGCTCTCCAGACTTGTACAATGAGCAGTTCTTC.

Worth noting for this clonotype: Compared with germline, one end of the junction differs, possibly owing to a read error. The chain employs TRBV12-3 or TRBV12-4 and TRBJ2-5; 8 nucleotides align to TRBD2. The length of the CDR3 is 13 residues. The CDR3 DNA sequence: TGTGCCAGCAGTTTTGGGGGCGGGGGGACCCTGTACTTC. The encoded protein is CASSFGGGGTLYF.

To note about this clonotype: This is likely a read error, given that the CDR3 carries no conserved phenylalanine or tryptophan at its end. The limits of the CDR3 on the DNA are not certain, so only TCRdb's listed CDR3 is given. This chain uses TRBV7-8 with TRBJ2-7; the table gives TRBD1 as D, unverified against the DNA. Germline-derived CDR1 and CDR2 are SGHVS and FQNEAQ. The length of the CDR3 is 12 amino acids, counting both ends. The CDR3 region is CASSLDRGRVYS.

The chain combines TRBV10-3 with TRBJ2-2; D unclear. V was trimmed by 6 bases and J by 2 bases, leaving 16 bases between them. This CDR3 contains 16 residues. CDR1 and CDR2 from the germline V gene are ENHRY and SYGVKD. CDR3 DNA sequence: TGTGCCATCAGGTCCACGTGGGGTAGTAACACCGGGGAGCTGTTTTTT. This sequence encodes CAIRSTWGSNTGELFF.

The chain is built from TRBV6-1 and TRBJ2-7; D remains ambiguous. The CDR3 covers 13 residues. Germline V gives CDR1 MNHNS, CDR2 SASEGT. Trimming pared 7 bases from V and 7 bases from J, leaving 17 bases between. The CDR3 DNA sequence: TGTGCCAGCACTGGTCTGGAAACGCGGGAGCAGTACTTC. Translation: CASTGLETREQYF.

A remark on this clonotype: In this CDR3 the conserved last residue, phenylalanine or tryptophan, is missing, so a read error is likely. This chain links TRBV10-3 with TRBJ2-5, with D perhaps assigned TRBD1 or TRBD2 (5 bases each). V was pared by 5 bases and J by 4 bases, with 23 bases between. CDR1 ENHRY and CDR2 SYGVKD come from the germline V gene. The CDR3 length is 17 residues. CDR3: CAISQGARGIGRETQYL. The CDR3 coding sequence is TGTGCCATCAGTCAAGGGGCACGGGGAATAGGGAGAGAGACCCAGTACCTA.

Regarding this clonotype: A read error may be the cause here, since a much bigger clone is one base away. This chain links TRBV4-2 with TRBJ1-1, with TRBD1 as a possible D gene (5 bases). The CDR3 is 15 amino acids. Trimming took off 0 bases at V and 6 bases at J, with 14 bases between the two ends. From germline, CDR1 is LGHNA and CDR2 YNFKEQ. CDR3 in DNA: TGTGCCAGCAGCCAAGAGGGGCAGCGAGACGCTGAAGCTTTCTTT. This codes for CASSQEGQRDAEAFF.

In regard to this clonotype: One end of the junction fails to match germline, which may point to a read error. This sequence joins TRBV29-1 and TRBJ2-3; 7 bases map to TRBD1. Germline CDR1 SQVTM, CDR2 ANQGSEA. This CDR3 is built from 14 residues. The CDR3 DNA reads TGCAGCGTCTCCCCGGGACAGCACACAGATATGCGGTACTTT. It encodes CSVSPGQHTDMRYF.

Worth noting for this clonotype: The germline gene is not matched at one end of the junction; a read error may be the cause. The chain links TRBV12-3 or TRBV12-4 to TRBJ2-7, with 7 positions matching TRBD2. The CDR3 has 15 amino acids. Here the CDR3 reads CDSGSGGLSSYEQYF. Written as DNA, the CDR3 is TGTGACAGCGGATCGGGAGGCCTTAGCTCCTACGAGCAGTACTTC.

Note on this clonotype: A junction boundary mismatches the germline segment, possibly from a read error. The chain has TRBV6-1 and TRBJ2-7, with a weak D call TRBD2 (6 bases). The germline CDR1 and CDR2 sequences are MNHNS and SASEGT. This CDR3 is built from 13 residues. In DNA, the CDR3 is TGTGTCAGCTGTGGAGGGAGTTGGTTCGAACAATACTTC. Translated, it gives CVSCGGSWFEQYF.

As to this clonotype: Mismatch with germline at one junction end may stem from a read error. The rearrangement joins TRBV6-6 to TRBJ1-6; D perhaps matches TRBD1 (6 bases). The CDR3 totals 13 residues. Germline V gives CDR1 MNHNY, CDR2 SVGAGI (reference sequence). The CDR3: CASSQDRNSPLHF. CDR3 nucleotide sequence: TGTGCCAGCAGTCAAGACAGGAATTCACCGCTCCACTTT.

This clonotype was recorded at least ten times. The genes are TRBV5-3 and TRBJ2-7; D possibly corresponds to TRBD2 (6 bases). TRBV5-3 belongs to the ORF category, with a function that is uncertain. Trimming pared 4 bases from V and 1 base from J, leaving 12 bases between. The CDR3 is 14 amino acids. CDR3 bases: TGTGCCAGAAGCCTCCGGGACTTTTCCTACGAGCAGTACTTC. Its protein product is CARSLRDFSYEQYF.